This T cell receptor beta chain was sequenced for a study of blood T cell repertoires in COVID-19. In the study overall: Acute-phase and convalescent COVID-19 samples originated in the United States, Italy and Spain.

The table came from immunoSEQ multiplex PCR; TCRdb's copy has only in-frame clones and leaves some out. The data contain around 110,000 clones, roughly 88% of them singletons. This clone was seen only once. Trimming took 0 bases from V and 8 from J, leaving 10 bases between them. The CDR3 is made up of 14 amino acids. Germline lookup yields CDR1 MGHRA and CDR2 YSYEKL. The specimen was peripheral blood. The chain links TRBV4-1 to TRBJ1-4; the D is unclear. The sequence came from a man aged 40-49 years with acute or convalescent COVID-19. The CDR3 coding sequence is TGCGCCAGCAGCCAAGAGCGTTTCGGGGAAAAACTGTTTTTT. Its translation: CASSQERFGEKLFF.